One sample yielded the 9 T cell receptor beta chains listed below, sequenced in a study of blood T cell repertoires in COVID-19. Produced via immunoSEQ multiplex PCR; TCRdb's table is partial and in-frame only. The data contain 120,000 to 150,000 clones, over 75% of them singletons. Sequenced sample: PBMCs or T cells enriched from blood (not recorded which). The receptors originated from a man aged 50-60 years in a cohort exposed to, infected with or recovered from COVID-19 (not recorded which).

V gene TRBV30 combines with J gene TRBJ2-7, with a possible D match to TRBD1 (6 bases). V was shortened by 0 bases and J by 2 bases, with 14 bases between the two germline ends. The CDR3 covers 15 residues. Germline V gene lookup returns CDR1 GTSNPN and CDR2 SVGIG (reference sequence). CDR3 residues: CAWSVPDRRAYEQYF. CDR3 DNA sequence: TGTGCCTGGAGTGTCCCGGACAGAAGGGCCTACGAGCAGTACTTC.

This rearrangement joins TRBV19 to TRBJ2-5, with 10 bases fitting TRBD2. This CDR3 has 15 residues. Germline V gene lookup returns CDR1 LNHDA and CDR2 SQIVND (reference sequence). V lost 6 bases to trimming and J lost 5 bases; unmatched junction nucleotides: 9. CDR3 loop: CASSPGTSAWETQYF. CDR3 coding DNA: TGTGCCAGTAGCCCCGGGACTAGCGCATGGGAGACCCAGTACTTC.

The chain uses TRBV14 and TRBJ2-3; D uncertain. Germline V gene lookup returns CDR1 SGHDN and CDR2 FVKESK. Trimming stripped 2 bases from V and 3 bases from J, with 15 bases between. The CDR3 covers 16 residues. CDR3 region: CASSQRLGSTTDTQYF. In DNA, the CDR3 is TGTGCCAGCAGCCAAAGGTTGGGCAGTACTACAGATACGCAGTATTTT.

The chain joins TRBV12-3 or TRBV12-4 to TRBJ1-6; D is perhaps TRBD1 (5 bases). The CDR3 is 13 residues long. The germline V and J ends were trimmed by 0 bases and 10 bases, with 7 bases remaining between them. CDR3 sequence reads: CASSLAGGSPLHF. The CDR3 DNA sequence: TGTGCCAGCAGTTTAGCGGGGGGATCACCCCTCCACTTT.

The chain is built from TRBV16 and TRBJ1-1; no definite D call. V lost 4 bases, J lost 0 bases, and 12 bases lay in between. Germline V lookup: CDR1 KGHSY, CDR2 FQNENV. The CDR3 contains 15 residues. CDR3 sequence reads: CASSPRGPMNTEAFF. CDR3 sequence (DNA): TGTGCCAGCAGCCCTCGAGGCCCCATGAACACTGAAGCTTTCTTT. The full variable domain, in which reference TRBV16 and TRBJ1-1 provide the parts outside the CDR3, is GEEVAQTPKHLVRGEGQKAKLYCAPIKGHSYVFWYQQVLKNEFKFLISFQNENVFDETGMPKERFSAKCLPNSPCSLEIQATKLEDSAVYFCASSPRGPMNTEAFFGQGTRLTVV.

The table lists this clone with a few counts. V usage is TRBV12-3 or TRBV12-4 and J usage is TRBJ1-1; TRBD1 might be the D (5 bases). Trimming cost V 6 bases and J 7 bases, with 12 bases left between them. This CDR3 is built from 12 residues. The CDR3 is CASSLGGFEAFF. DNA of the CDR3: TGTGCCAGCAGCCTGGGGGGGTTTGAAGCTTTCTTT.

The V call is TRBV24-1, the J call TRBJ2-3, with 12 bases matching TRBD2. Germline lookup yields CDR1 KGHDR and CDR2 SFDVKD. The CDR3 contains 16 residues. J lost 3 bases, V lost 6 bases, and 6 bases had no gene match. The CDR3: CATSSTTSGRTDTQYF. In DNA, the CDR3 is TGTGCCACCAGTTCTACGACTAGCGGGAGAACAGATACGCAGTATTTT.

This clone showed up just once. The J gene is TRBJ2-3, the V gene TRBV21-1; no check of the table's D call, TRBD1, against the DNA was made. TRBV21-1 is a known pseudogene. The CDR3 covers 14 residues. CDR3 nucleotides: TGTGCCAGCAGCCCGGACAGAAACACAGATACGCAGTATTTT. As protein: CASSPDRNTDTQYF.

This chain uses TRBV3-1 (or the pseudogene TRBV3-2) with TRBJ1-6; 8 bases line up with TRBD1. The length of the CDR3 is 16 residues. V lost 2 bases to trimming and J lost 6 bases; unmatched junction nucleotides: 6. Germline CDR1 and CDR2: LGHDT and YNNKEL (reference sequence). For the CDR3, the DNA is TGTGCCAGCAGCCAAAGCGGACAGGGAAGTAATTCACCCCTCCACTTT. Translating it yields CASSQSGQGSNSPLHF.